The 16 T cell receptor beta chains below all came from one sample that was sequenced in a study of T-cell memory formation after mild COVID-19. TCRdb re-analysed the 5' RACE reads in MiXCR, keeping a single row per CDR3 protein. The table has about 190,000 distinct CDR3 sequences, around 30% seen once. Sequenced material: PBMCs or a T cell subset sorted from them (not recorded which). These receptors were collected from an adult woman who had mild COVID-19 (a few samples of this study predate the infection). Cell type and time point are not known.

The gene calls are TRBV18 and TRBJ2-3; D is perhaps TRBD1 (6 bases). The germline V gene has CDR1 KGHSH and CDR2 LQKENI. The CDR3 sequence is 16 residues long. The V and J ends lost 3 bases and 1 base respectively, with 14 bases between them. In DNA, the CDR3 is TGTGCCAGCTCACCCACGAGACAGGACCGCACAGATACGCAGTATTTT. Amino acid sequence: CASSPTRQDRTDTQYF.

The rearrangement links TRBV6-5 to TRBJ2-6; no clear D. CDR1 MNHEY and CDR2 SVGAGI come from the germline V gene. V lost 4 bases and J 9 bases, leaving 16 bases between the germline ends. This CDR3 contains 15 residues. CDR3: CASSLDGHPNNVLTF. CDR3 nucleotide sequence: TGTGCCAGCAGTTTGGACGGGCACCCCAACAACGTCCTGACTTTC.

This clonotype was found a few times. This chain uses TRBV7-8 with TRBJ1-5, with D possibly being TRBD1 (5 bases). Germline CDR1 and CDR2: SGHVS and FQNEAQ. There are 17 residues in the CDR3. The germline V and J ends were trimmed by 1 base and 2 bases, with 15 bases remaining between them. The CDR3 loop is CASSLEGLAQGNQPQHF. CDR3 DNA: TGTGCCAGCAGCTTAGAGGGGCTTGCTCAGGGCAATCAGCCCCAGCATTTT.

This clonotype was found a few times. The chain is built from TRBV15 and TRBJ2-7, with D possibly TRBD1 on 6 matching bases. The CDR3 loop spans 14 amino acids. V lost 4 bases, J lost 7 bases, and 17 bases lay in between. In germline, CDR1 is LNHNV, CDR2 YYDKDF (reference sequence). CDR3 loop: CATSMVQGPNEQYF. CDR3 nucleotide sequence: TGTGCCACCAGCATGGTACAGGGACCGAATGAGCAGTACTTC.

The V gene is TRBV5-1, the J gene TRBJ2-5; 10 positions match TRBD2. Germline V gives CDR1 SGHRS, CDR2 YFSETQ. This CDR3 has 16 amino acids. V dropped 0 bases and J dropped 0; count of bases not matched to a gene: 2. The CDR3 region is CASSLGSGGYQETQYF. The CDR3 DNA reads as TGCGCCAGCAGCTTGGGTAGCGGGGGGTACCAAGAGACCCAGTACTTC.

Many counts were recorded for this clonotype. The rearrangement uses TRBV7-6 and TRBJ2-5; either TRBD1 or TRBD2 may fit D (5 bases each). The CDR3 has 13 residues. The germline V and J ends were trimmed by 7 bases and 1 base, with 10 bases remaining between them. Germline assignment: CDR1 SGHVS and CDR2 FNYEAQ. DNA for the CDR3: TGTGCCAGCATTTCCGGGACCCAAGAGACCCAGTACTTC. This gives the protein CASISGTQETQYF.

This chain links TRBV4-3 with TRBJ2-7, with D perhaps being TRBD1 or TRBD2 (5 bases each). V lost 1 base to trimming and J lost 7 bases, with 11 bases between them. From germline, CDR1 is LGHNA and CDR2 YSLEER. This CDR3 spans 13 amino acids. CDR3 loop: CASSQVVGEEQYF. CDR3 coding DNA: TGCGCCAGCAGCCAAGTGGTGGGGGAAGAGCAGTACTTC.

The CDR3 bases are TGCAGTGTTCAGGGGGCGCGGGTCTTTGCCTACACCTTC. This gives the protein CSVQGARVFAYTF. The J gene is TRBJ1-2, the V gene TRBV20-1; TRBD1 matches at 8 bases. From germline, CDR1 is DFQATT and CDR2 SNEGSKA (reference sequence). V lost 7 bases, J lost 10 bases, and 14 bases stayed unmatched. The CDR3 sequence is 13 residues long.

J is TRBJ2-1 and V is TRBV6-4; D is unclear. Trimming cost V 0 bases and J 3 bases, with 0 bases left between them. Germline CDR1 and CDR2: MRHNA and SNTAGT. This CDR3 has 12 amino acids. The CDR3 region is CASSDSYNEQFF. CDR3 nucleotides: TGTGCCAGCAGTGACTCCTACAATGAGCAGTTCTTC.

Comments on this clonotype: One end of the junction does not line up with germline, which may come from a read error. V gene TRBV12-3 or TRBV12-4 combines with J gene TRBJ2-1, with 7 bases fitting TRBD2. CDR3 size: 11 residues. In nucleotides, the CDR3 is TGTGCCAGCAGTGCTGGACTAGTGAGGGGATTC. Translated: CASSAGLVRGF.

V is TRBV20-1 and J is TRBJ2-4; no clear D gene. Germline V gene sequence: CDR1 DFQATT, CDR2 SNEGSKA (reference sequence). This CDR3 spans 15 amino acids. The ends were cut back, 0 bases at V and 0 bases at J, with 9 bases in the middle. The CDR3 is CSARDQREAKNIQYF. The DNA of the CDR3 is TGCAGTGCTAGAGATCAGAGAGAAGCCAAAAACATTCAGTACTTC.

This clonotype was counted a few times. The rearrangement joins TRBV5-1 to TRBJ1-2; tentatively, D is TRBD1 (5 bases). Trimming removed 1 base from V and 3 bases from J, with 16 bases in between. Germline assignment: CDR1 SGHRS and CDR2 YFSETQ. The CDR3 is 16 residues long. The CDR3 DNA follows: TGCGCCAGCAGCTTGTTTTCAGGAGGAGGGGACTATGGCTACACCTTC. It yields the protein CASSLFSGGGDYGYTF.

In this sample, this clonotype turned up a few times. The chain carries TRBV20-1 and TRBJ2-4; tentative D call: TRBD2 (6 bases). Germline V gene data show CDR1 as DFQATT and CDR2 as SNEGSKA (reference sequence). Trimming removed 0 bases at V and 8 bases at J, with 17 bases between. The CDR3 is made up of 15 amino acids. CDR3 sequence: CSARDLGGKWDIQYF. The CDR3 DNA reads TGCAGTGCTAGAGATCTAGGAGGGAAGTGGGACATTCAGTACTTC.

V and J are TRBV19 and TRBJ2-3; D is undetermined. V dropped 6 bases and J dropped 5 bases, with 15 bases sitting between them. From germline, CDR1 is LNHDA and CDR2 SQIVND (reference sequence). The CDR3 length is 14 residues. The CDR3, as DNA: TGTGCCAGTAGGCCCTTAGTAGCAGGAGATACGCAGTATTTT. Translated, it gives CASRPLVAGDTQYF.

This clonotype was seen more than once but under ten times. The J gene is TRBJ2-7, the V gene TRBV2; D may be TRBD2 (5 bases). The CDR3 is 13 residues long. Between the trimmed V and J ends, which lost 0 bases and 7 bases, there was a span of 10 bases. Germline V CDR1 and CDR2: SNHLY, FYNNEI. CDR3 DNA: TGTGCCAGCAGTGAAGCGCGAAGAGGGGAGCAGTACTTC. Amino acids: CASSEARRGEQYF.

Only a few counts were recorded for this clonotype. The V gene is TRBV20-1, the J gene TRBJ2-5; 7 nucleotides align to TRBD1. Germline V gene lookup returns CDR1 DFQATT and CDR2 SNEGSKA (reference sequence). V shed 0 bases, J shed 5 bases, and the junction held 9 bases outside the gene matches. This CDR3 has 15 amino acids. The CDR3: CSARDLDRVGETQYF. The CDR3 region has the DNA TGCAGTGCTAGAGATCTCGACAGGGTGGGGGAGACCCAGTACTTC.